A single sample gave rise to the 27 T cell receptor beta chains below, sequenced in a study of blood T cells in healthy people across ages. Using a J-beta primer mix together with a sample-barcoded 5' primer, a second PCR was run for roughly 7 to 11 cycles. TCRdb itself ran the 5' RACE reads through MiXCR, one entry per CDR3 protein. Altogether about 1.8 million distinct CDR3 sequences are present, 49% being singletons, with the ten largest covering 2.1%. The specimen was blood. The receptor source for this set is a woman in her thirties or forties in good health.

This clonotype was observed a handful of times. The chain couples TRBV7-6 to TRBJ2-3; perhaps TRBD2 as D (7 bases). The V gene lost 8 bases and the J gene lost 5 bases, with 14 bases spanning the gap. From germline, CDR1 is SGHVS and CDR2 FNYEAQ. This CDR3 is 13 amino acids long. CDR3 coding DNA: TGTGCCAGCGGGAGGGGGACGGGAGATACGCAGTATTTT. Its translation: CASGRGTGDTQYF.

The rearrangement joins TRBV7-2 to TRBJ2-5; maybe TRBD1 (5 bases). Germline CDR1 and CDR2: SGHTA and FQGNSA. Trimming cost V 1 base and J 5 bases, with 14 bases left between them. The CDR3 sequence is 15 residues long. Written as DNA, the CDR3 is TGTGCCAGCAGCTTAGGTCAAAGCGCAGGGGAGACCCAGTACTTC. It specifies CASSLGQSAGETQYF.

The J gene is TRBJ2-1, the V gene TRBV21-1; the table's D call, TRBD2, was not checked against the DNA. TRBV21-1 counts as a pseudogene. This CDR3 is 16 amino acids long. The CDR3: CASSNQRTRPYNEQFF. CDR3 DNA: TGTGCCAGCAGCAACCAACGGACTAGACCCTACAATGAGCAGTTCTTC.

This clonotype came up once. The chain recombines TRBV7-3 with TRBJ1-4; D not certain. The CDR3 has 19 amino acids. CDR1 is SGHTA, CDR2 FQGTGA, per germline. Trimming stripped 2 bases from V and 9 bases from J, with 28 bases between. CDR3 sequence reads: CASSLQRWSHRSNMKKLFF. Written as DNA, the CDR3 is TGTGCCAGCAGCTTACAACGGTGGAGCCACAGATCTAATATGAAAAAACTGTTTTTT.

The chain carries TRBV24-1 and TRBJ2-1; weak D call: TRBD1 (5 bases). This CDR3 has 15 residues. The ends were cut back, 3 bases at V and 4 bases at J, with 12 bases in the middle. Per the germline V gene, CDR1 is KGHDR and CDR2 is SFDVKD. The CDR3 reads CATSDQMQGYNEQFF. CDR3 in DNA: TGTGCCACCAGTGATCAAATGCAGGGTTACAATGAGCAGTTCTTC.

V is TRBV6-2 or TRBV6-3 and J is TRBJ2-1, with TRBD2 matching 11 bases. CDR1 is MNHEY, CDR2 SVGEGT, per germline. Losses at the gene ends were 6 bases for V and 4 bases for J; bases not matched to a gene: 5. CDR3 length: 15 amino acids. In DNA form, the CDR3 reads TGTGCCAGCAGGAATAGCGGGGGGGGGTACAATGAGCAGTTCTTC. This encodes CASRNSGGGYNEQFF.

V gene TRBV5-1 combines with J gene TRBJ2-5; perhaps TRBD1 as D (6 bases). CDR1 SGHRS and CDR2 YFSETQ come from the germline V gene. The CDR3 is made up of 14 amino acids. The germline V and J ends were trimmed by 5 bases and 1 base, with 12 bases remaining between them. The CDR3 loop reads CASRIQDSQETQYF. In DNA, the CDR3 is TGCGCCAGCAGAATCCAGGACAGCCAAGAGACCCAGTACTTC. Using reference TRBV5-1 and TRBJ2-5 for the parts outside the CDR3, the full variable domain is KAGVTQTPRYLIKTRGQQVTLSCSPISGHRSVSWYQQTPGQGLQFLFEYFSETQRNKGNFPGRFSGRQFSNSRSEMNVSTLELGDSALYLCASRIQDSQETQYFGPGTRLLVL.

This chain connects TRBV20-1 to TRBJ2-7, with D possibly matching TRBD2 (6 bases). Judging by the DNA end, TRBJ2-5 fits better; the J call may be wrong. The CDR3 contains 14 residues. CDR1 DFQATT and CDR2 SNEGSKA come from the germline V gene (reference sequence). The CDR3 sequence: CSASAGQSEETQYF. CDR3 nucleotides: TGCAGTGCTTCCGCGGGGCAGTCAGAAGAGACCCAGTACTTC.

The genes are TRBV9 and TRBJ2-3; tentatively, D is TRBD1 (6 bases). From germline, CDR1 is SGDLS and CDR2 YYNGEE. Trimming took 2 bases from V and 4 from J, leaving 17 bases between them. The CDR3 is 16 amino acids. In nucleotides, the CDR3 is TGTGCCAGCAGCGTGGACGGACAGCTTGCATCAGATACGCAGTATTTT. Protein sequence: CASSVDGQLASDTQYF.

The V and J genes are TRBV24-1 and TRBJ2-3; D is unresolved. Germline lookup yields CDR1 KGHDR and CDR2 SFDVKD. This CDR3 is 15 amino acids long. The V end was cut by 6 bases, the J end by 5 bases, with 17 bases between. This CDR3 reads CATSRRDGREDTQYF. Written as DNA, the CDR3 is TGTGCCACCAGTCGAAGGGATGGGCGTGAAGATACGCAGTATTTT.

The chain carries TRBV12-3 or TRBV12-4 and TRBJ2-7, with unresolved D. Between the trimmed V and J ends, which lost 6 bases and 10 bases, there was a span of 19 bases. This CDR3 spans 13 amino acids. The CDR3 bases are TGTGCCAGCAGCCCTGACTGCAAGAGAACCCAGTACTTC. Its protein is CASSPDCKRTQYF.

V gene TRBV5-6 combines with J gene TRBJ2-7; D may correspond to TRBD1 or TRBD2 (5 bases each). V shed 3 bases and J shed 2 bases, with 12 bases lying between them. Per germline, CDR1 SGHDT and CDR2 YYEEEE. The CDR3 sequence is 14 residues long. The CDR3 nucleotides read TGTGCCAGCAGCTGGGGACGGATAACCTACGAGCAGTACTTC. Translation gives CASSWGRITYEQYF.

The chain couples TRBV20-1 to TRBJ2-5; possibly TRBD1 for D (6 bases). V was trimmed by 0 bases and J by 11 bases, leaving 25 bases between them. CDR3 length: 16 residues. Germline values: CDR1 DFQATT, CDR2 SNEGSKA (reference sequence). The CDR3 is CSARDRLQGAVGKQYF. As DNA, the CDR3 is TGCAGTGCTAGAGATCGGTTACAGGGCGCTGTGGGGAAGCAGTACTTC.

The gene calls are TRBV6-5 and TRBJ2-1; D could derive from TRBD1 or TRBD2 (5 bases each). CDR1 is MNHEY, CDR2 SVGAGI, per germline. The CDR3 spans 13 residues. V was trimmed by 6 bases and J by 5 bases, leaving 11 bases between them. This chain's CDR3 is CASRRDGNNEQFF. Here the CDR3 DNA reads TGTGCCAGCAGGAGGGACGGAAACAATGAGCAGTTCTTC.

This clonotype came up once. The chain has TRBV2 and TRBJ2-5; D is unresolved. The germline V and J ends were trimmed by 2 bases and 5 bases, with 18 bases remaining between them. This CDR3 is 16 amino acids long. Germline CDR1 reads SNHLY; CDR2 reads FYNNEI. The CDR3 protein is CASSETQVPPRETQYF. In nucleotides, the CDR3 is TGTGCCAGCAGTGAAACCCAGGTCCCCCCCCGGGAGACCCAGTACTTC.

This clonotype was counted only a few times. The V gene is TRBV20-1, the J gene TRBJ1-2, with D uncertain. This CDR3 region has 16 residues. Trimming pared 0 bases from V and 0 bases from J, leaving 14 bases between. Germline lookup yields CDR1 DFQATT and CDR2 SNEGSKA (reference sequence). CDR3 amino acids: CSARDPLGLTNYGYTF. CDR3 coding DNA: TGCAGTGCTAGAGACCCACTGGGCCTCACTAACTATGGCTACACCTTC.

The V gene is TRBV5-1, the J gene TRBJ2-4; TRBD1 matches at 7 bases. Gene TRBJ2-7 matches the end of the DNA better, so the J call may be wrong. CDR3 length: 15 residues. The V gene's germline CDR1 is SGHRS and CDR2 YFSETQ. CDR3 DNA: TGCGCCAGCAGCTACCGGACAGGTACAACGGGCGAGCAGTACTTC. Translated: CASSYRTGTTGEQYF.

J is TRBJ1-2 and V is TRBV7-9; no reliable D call. The V gene's germline CDR1 is SEHNR and CDR2 FQNEAQ (reference sequence). CDR3 length equals 14 residues. V lost 2 bases and J 2 bases, leaving 9 bases between the germline ends. CDR3 DNA sequence: TGTGCCAGCAGCTTATACGACCCCAACTATGGCTACACCTTC. It translates to CASSLYDPNYGYTF.

This clonotype was picked up a small number of times. This rearrangement joins TRBV2 to TRBJ1-6; D remains unclear. Germline assignment: CDR1 SNHLY and CDR2 FYNNEI. The V and J ends lost 9 bases and 7 bases respectively, with 10 bases between them. CDR3 length: 12 amino acids. The CDR3 coding sequence is TGTGCCAGAGGACGGAGGAATTCACCCCTCCACTTT. Amino acid sequence: CARGRRNSPLHF.

In its sample, this clonotype was seen once. This chain joins TRBV6-2 or TRBV6-3 and TRBJ2-7; the match to TRBD1 covers 7 bases. The germline V gene has CDR1 MNHEY and CDR2 SVGEGT. V trimming: 5 bases; J trimming: 5 bases; junction bases outside the gene matches: 6. This CDR3 spans 13 amino acids. CDR3 DNA sequence: TGTGCCAGCAGTAACGACAGGGCCGACGAGCAGTACTTC. It is translated as CASSNDRADEQYF.

This clonotype has more than one count but fewer than ten. The J gene is TRBJ1-2, the V gene TRBV7-2; D not certain. The CDR3 totals 12 residues. The germline V gene encodes CDR1 SGHTA and CDR2 FQGNSA. V lost 5 bases to trimming and J lost 4 bases, with 8 bases between them. CDR3 nucleotides: TGTGCCAGCAGCCCAACCCTCTATGGCTACACCTTC. It is translated as CASSPTLYGYTF.

In DNA form, the CDR3 reads TGTGCCAGCAGTTATACCAGCTATGGCTACACCTTC. Protein: CASSYTSYGYTF. The rearrangement uses TRBV6-2 or TRBV6-3 and TRBJ1-2; D gene uncertain. The CDR3 covers 12 residues. CDR1 and CDR2 from the germline V gene are MNHEY and SVGEGT. The V end lost 3 bases, the J end lost 4 bases, and 6 bases lay between the germline ends.

The genes are TRBV25-1 and TRBJ2-1, with 8 nucleotides matching TRBD2. From germline, CDR1 is MGHDK and CDR2 SYGVNS. This CDR3 region has 13 residues. Trimming at V came to 8 bases and at J to 8 bases, leaving 8 bases not matched to a gene. CDR3 amino acids: CASGQISGDEQFF. The DNA for the CDR3 is TGTGCCAGCGGTCAGATTAGCGGGGATGAGCAGTTCTTC.

The rearrangement links TRBV2 to TRBJ2-1; D ambiguous. Germline CDR1 SNHLY, CDR2 FYNNEI. The CDR3 runs to 13 residues. Trimming removed 1 base from V and 9 bases from J, with 10 bases in between. CDR3 region: CASSEGQLFEQFF. As DNA, the CDR3 is TGTGCCAGCAGTGAAGGGCAGTTGTTTGAGCAGTTCTTC.

This clonotype was seen only a few times. The chain carries TRBV29-1 and TRBJ2-7; a possible D gene is TRBD1 (5 bases). Trimming removed 4 bases at V and 3 bases at J, with 13 bases between. This CDR3 has 13 residues. Germline CDR1 is SQVTM and CDR2 is ANQGSEA. The CDR3 sequence: CSVGNRRSYEQYF. The CDR3 DNA is TGCAGCGTTGGGAACAGGAGAAGCTACGAGCAGTACTTC.

V gene TRBV21-1 combines with J gene TRBJ2-4; the D call of TRBD1 is as the table states it, not checked on the DNA. TRBV21-1 is a pseudogene. The CDR3 spans 17 residues. CDR3 region: CASSKGSGSGAKNIQYF. In nucleotides, the CDR3 is TGTGCCAGCAGCAAAGGTTCGGGATCCGGTGCCAAAAACATTCAGTACTTC.

V is TRBV6-2 or TRBV6-3 and J is TRBJ2-4; possible D gene TRBD1, 6 bases. V lost 2 bases and J 15 bases, leaving 32 bases between the germline ends. The germline gives CDR1 MNHEY, CDR2 SVGEGT. The CDR3 length is 18 residues. The CDR3 loop reads CASSYRLVSREGGNKWYF. In DNA form, the CDR3 reads TGTGCCAGCAGTTACCGACTCGTCAGCCGGGAAGGGGGAAACAAGTGGTACTTC.